This TCR beta chain was obtained from a study of blood T cell repertoires in COVID-19. On the study more broadly: PBMCs, B-cell-depleted T cells, or T cells provided the cDNA or gDNA that made up the material.

The data were produced by immunoSEQ multiplex PCR, yet TCRdb's version contains in-frame clones alone and is incomplete. The data hold approximately 70,000 clones, with 88% observed a single time. The CDR3 has 15 residues. The V and J ends lost 4 bases and 4 bases respectively, with 13 bases between them. CDR1 is SGHAT and CDR2 is FQNNGV in the germline V gene. The origin of this receptor is a woman aged 70-85 years with acute or convalescent COVID-19. Sequencing was performed on peripheral blood. This sequence joins TRBV11-2 and TRBJ2-2; D remains ambiguous. CDR3 in amino acids: CASSSHLPVTGELFF. CDR3 DNA: TGTGCCAGCAGCTCTCACCTCCCGGTCACCGGGGAGCTGTTTTTT.